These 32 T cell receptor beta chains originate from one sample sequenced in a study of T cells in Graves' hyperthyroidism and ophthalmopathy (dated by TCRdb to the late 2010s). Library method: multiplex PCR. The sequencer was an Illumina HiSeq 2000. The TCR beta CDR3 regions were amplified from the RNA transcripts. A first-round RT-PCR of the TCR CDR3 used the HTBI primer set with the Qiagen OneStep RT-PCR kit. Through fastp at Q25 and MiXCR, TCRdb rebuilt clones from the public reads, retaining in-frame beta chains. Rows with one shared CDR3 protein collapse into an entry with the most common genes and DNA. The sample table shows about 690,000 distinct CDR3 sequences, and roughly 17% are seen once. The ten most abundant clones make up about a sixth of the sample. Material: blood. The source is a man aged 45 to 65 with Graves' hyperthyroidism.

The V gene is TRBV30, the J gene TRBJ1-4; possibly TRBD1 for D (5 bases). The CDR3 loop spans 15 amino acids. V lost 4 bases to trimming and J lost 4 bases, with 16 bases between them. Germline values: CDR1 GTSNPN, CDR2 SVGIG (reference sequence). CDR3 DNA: TGTGCCTGGAATAACAACGGGGGTTTTAATGAAAAACTGTTTTTT. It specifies CAWNNNGGFNEKLFF.

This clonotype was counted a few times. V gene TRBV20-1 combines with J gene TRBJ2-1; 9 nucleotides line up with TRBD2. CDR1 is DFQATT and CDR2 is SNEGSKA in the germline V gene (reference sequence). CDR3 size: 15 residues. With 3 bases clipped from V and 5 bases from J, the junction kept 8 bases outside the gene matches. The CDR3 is CSASDGGRENNEQFF. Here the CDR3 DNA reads TGCAGTGCTAGTGATGGCGGGAGGGAAAACAATGAGCAGTTCTTC.

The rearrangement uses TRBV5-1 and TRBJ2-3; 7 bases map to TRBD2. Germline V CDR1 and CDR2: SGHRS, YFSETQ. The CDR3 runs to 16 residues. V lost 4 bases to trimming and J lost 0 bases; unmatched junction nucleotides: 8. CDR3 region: CASSAVLAPSTDTQYF. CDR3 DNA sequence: TGCGCCAGCAGCGCGGTACTAGCGCCAAGCACAGATACGCAGTATTTT.

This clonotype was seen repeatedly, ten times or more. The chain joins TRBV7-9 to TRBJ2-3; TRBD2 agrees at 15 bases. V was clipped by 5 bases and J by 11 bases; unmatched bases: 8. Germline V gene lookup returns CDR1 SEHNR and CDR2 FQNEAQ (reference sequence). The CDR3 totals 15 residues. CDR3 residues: CASSPGTSGRSVQYF. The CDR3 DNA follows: TGTGCCAGCAGCCCGGGGACTAGCGGGAGGAGTGTGCAGTATTTT. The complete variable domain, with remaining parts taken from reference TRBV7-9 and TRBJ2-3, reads DTGVSQNPRHKITKRGQNVTFRCDPISEHNRLYWYRQTLGQGPEFLTYFQNEAQLEKSRLLSDRFSAERPKGSFSTLEIQRTEQGDSAMYLCASSPGTSGRSVQYFGPGTRLTVL.

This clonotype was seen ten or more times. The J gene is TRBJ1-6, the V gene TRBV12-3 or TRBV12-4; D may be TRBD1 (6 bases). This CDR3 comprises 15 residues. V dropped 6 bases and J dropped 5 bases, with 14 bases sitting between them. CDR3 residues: CASRAGVQNNSPLHF. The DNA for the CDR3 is TGTGCCAGCAGGGCAGGGGTGCAAAATAATTCACCCCTCCACTTT.

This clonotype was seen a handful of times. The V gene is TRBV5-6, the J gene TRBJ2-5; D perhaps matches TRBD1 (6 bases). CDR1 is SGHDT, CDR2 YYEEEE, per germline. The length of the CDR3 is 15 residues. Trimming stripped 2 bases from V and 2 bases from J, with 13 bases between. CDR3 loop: CASSFPDRLQETQYF. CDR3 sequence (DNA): TGTGCCAGCAGCTTCCCCGACAGGTTACAAGAGACCCAGTACTTC.

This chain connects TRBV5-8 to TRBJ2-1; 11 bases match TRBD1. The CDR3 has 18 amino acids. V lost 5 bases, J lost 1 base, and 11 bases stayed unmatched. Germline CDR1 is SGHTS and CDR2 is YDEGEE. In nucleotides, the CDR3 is TGTGCCAGCAGACTTGGAATAGGACAGGGGGCATCCTACAATGAGCAGTTCTTC. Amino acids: CASRLGIGQGASYNEQFF.

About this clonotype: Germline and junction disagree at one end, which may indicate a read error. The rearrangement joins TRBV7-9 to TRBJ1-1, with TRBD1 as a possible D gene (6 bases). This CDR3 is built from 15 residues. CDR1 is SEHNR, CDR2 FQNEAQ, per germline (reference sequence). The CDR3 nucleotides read TGTGCCAGCAGCTTAGCCAGGGGATTCAACAGTGAAGCTTTCTTT. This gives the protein CASSLARGFNSEAFF.

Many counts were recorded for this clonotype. CDR3 in DNA: TGTGCCAGCAGTCCTTCGGGACTAGCGGGAGAATTTAAGACGCAGTATTTT. Protein: CASSPSGLAGEFKTQYF. The chain couples TRBV12-3 or TRBV12-4 to TRBJ2-3, with TRBD2 matching 14 bases. The CDR3 covers 17 residues. With V trimmed by 5 bases and J by 9 bases, 13 bases remained unmatched.

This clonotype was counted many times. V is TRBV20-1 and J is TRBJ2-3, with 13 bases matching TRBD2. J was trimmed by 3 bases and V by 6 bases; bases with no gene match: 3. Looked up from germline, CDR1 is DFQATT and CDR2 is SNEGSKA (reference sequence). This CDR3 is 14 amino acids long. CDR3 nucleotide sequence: TGCAGTGCGTTGGGACTAGCGGGAACAGATACGCAGTATTTT. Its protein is CSALGLAGTDTQYF.

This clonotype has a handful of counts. CDR3 region: CASSHVGSEQFF. In nucleotides, the CDR3 is TGTGCCAGCAGCCATGTAGGGAGTGAGCAGTTCTTC. V gene TRBV3-1 combines with J gene TRBJ2-1; D perhaps matches TRBD2 (5 bases). The CDR3 loop spans 12 amino acids. Germline CDR1 is LGHDT and CDR2 is YNNKEL (reference sequence). V shed 3 bases and J shed 9 bases, with 9 bases lying between them.

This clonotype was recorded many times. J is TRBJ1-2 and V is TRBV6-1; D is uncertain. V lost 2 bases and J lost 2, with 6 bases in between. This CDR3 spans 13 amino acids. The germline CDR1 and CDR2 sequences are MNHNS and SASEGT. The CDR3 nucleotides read TGTGCCAGCAGTGAAACCGGGAACTATGGCTACACCTTC. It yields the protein CASSETGNYGYTF.

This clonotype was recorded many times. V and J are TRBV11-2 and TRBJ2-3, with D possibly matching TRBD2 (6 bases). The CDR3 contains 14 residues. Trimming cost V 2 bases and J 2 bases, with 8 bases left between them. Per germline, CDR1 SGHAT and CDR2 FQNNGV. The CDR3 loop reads CASSLWGLTDTQYF. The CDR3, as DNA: TGTGCCAGCAGCTTATGGGGACTCACAGATACGCAGTATTTT.

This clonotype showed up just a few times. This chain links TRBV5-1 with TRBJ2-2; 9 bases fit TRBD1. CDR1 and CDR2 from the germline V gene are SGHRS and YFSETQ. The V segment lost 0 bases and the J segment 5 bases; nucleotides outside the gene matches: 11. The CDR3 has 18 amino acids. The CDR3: CASSLAPPGQGSTGELFF. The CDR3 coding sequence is TGCGCCAGCAGCTTGGCCCCTCCGGGACAGGGATCAACCGGGGAGCTGTTTTTT. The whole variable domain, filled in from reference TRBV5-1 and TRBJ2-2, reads KAGVTQTPRYLIKTRGQQVTLSCSPISGHRSVSWYQQTPGQGLQFLFEYFSETQRNKGNFPGRFSGRQFSNSRSEMNVSTLELGDSALYLCASSLAPPGQGSTGELFFGEGSRLTVL.

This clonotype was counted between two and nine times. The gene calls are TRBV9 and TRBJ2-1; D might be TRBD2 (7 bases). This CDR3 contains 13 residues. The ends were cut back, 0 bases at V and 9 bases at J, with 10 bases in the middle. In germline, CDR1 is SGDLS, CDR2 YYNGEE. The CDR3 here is CASSVAGGPEQFF. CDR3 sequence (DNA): TGTGCCAGCAGCGTAGCCGGGGGGCCTGAGCAGTTCTTC.

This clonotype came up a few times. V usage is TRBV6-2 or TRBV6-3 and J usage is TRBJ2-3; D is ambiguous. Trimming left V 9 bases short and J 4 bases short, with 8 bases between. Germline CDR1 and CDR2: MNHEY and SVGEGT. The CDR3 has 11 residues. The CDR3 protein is CASRISDTQYF. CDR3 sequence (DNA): TGTGCCAGTCGGATCTCAGATACGCAGTATTTT.

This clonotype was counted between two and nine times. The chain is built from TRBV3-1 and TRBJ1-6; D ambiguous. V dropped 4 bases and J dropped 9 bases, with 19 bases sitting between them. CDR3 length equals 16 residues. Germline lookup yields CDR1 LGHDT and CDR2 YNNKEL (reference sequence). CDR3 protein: CASSPLGSRLTSPLHF. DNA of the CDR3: TGTGCCAGCAGCCCCTTGGGTAGCCGTTTGACTTCACCCCTCCACTTT.

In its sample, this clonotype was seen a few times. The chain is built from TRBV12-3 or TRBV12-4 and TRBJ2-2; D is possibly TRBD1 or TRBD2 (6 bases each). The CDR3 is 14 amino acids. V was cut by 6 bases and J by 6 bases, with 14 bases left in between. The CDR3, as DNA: TGTGCCAGCAGCTCGCTTGGGGGGCCCGGGGAGCTGTTTTTT. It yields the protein CASSSLGGPGELFF.

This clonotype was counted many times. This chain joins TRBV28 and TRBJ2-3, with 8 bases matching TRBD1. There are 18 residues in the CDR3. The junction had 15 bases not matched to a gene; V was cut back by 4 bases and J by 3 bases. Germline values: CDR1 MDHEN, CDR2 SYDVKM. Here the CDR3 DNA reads TGTGCCAGCAGTTCATGGTCCGGGACAGGTGGTAGTACAGATACGCAGTATTTT. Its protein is CASSSWSGTGGSTDTQYF.

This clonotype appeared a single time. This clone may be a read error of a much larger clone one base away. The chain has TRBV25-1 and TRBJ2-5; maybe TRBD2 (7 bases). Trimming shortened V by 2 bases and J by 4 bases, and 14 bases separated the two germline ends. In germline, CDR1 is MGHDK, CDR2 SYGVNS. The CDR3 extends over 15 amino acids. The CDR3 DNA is TGTGCCAGCAGTGAAGGGGGGGGCGCGGGAGAGACCCAGTACTTC. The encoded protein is CASSEGGGAGETQYF. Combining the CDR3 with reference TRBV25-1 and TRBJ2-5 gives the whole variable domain EADIYQTPRYLVIGTGKKITLECSQTMGHDKMYWYQQDPGMELHLIHYSYGVNSTEKGDLSSESTVSRIRTEHFPLTLESARPSHTSQYLCASSEGGGAGETQYFGPGTRLLVL.

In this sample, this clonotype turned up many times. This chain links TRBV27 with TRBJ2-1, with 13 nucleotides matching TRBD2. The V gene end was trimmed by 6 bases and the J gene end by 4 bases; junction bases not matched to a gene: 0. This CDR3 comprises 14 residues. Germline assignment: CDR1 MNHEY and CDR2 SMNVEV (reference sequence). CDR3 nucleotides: TGTGCCAGCAGGACTAGCGGGGGGTACAATGAGCAGTTCTTC. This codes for CASRTSGGYNEQFF.

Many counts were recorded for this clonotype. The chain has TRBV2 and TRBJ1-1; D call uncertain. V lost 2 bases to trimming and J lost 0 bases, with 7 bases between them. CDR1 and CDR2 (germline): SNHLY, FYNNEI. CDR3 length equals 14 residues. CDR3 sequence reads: CASSEHGLNTEAFF. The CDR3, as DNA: TGTGCCAGCAGTGAACATGGATTGAACACTGAAGCTTTCTTT.

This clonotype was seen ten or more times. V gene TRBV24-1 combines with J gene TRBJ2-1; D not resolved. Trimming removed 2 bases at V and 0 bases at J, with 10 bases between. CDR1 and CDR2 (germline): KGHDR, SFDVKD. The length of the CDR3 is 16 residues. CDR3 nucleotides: TGTGCCACCAGTGATTCAGTCCCGAGCTCCTACAATGAGCAGTTCTTC. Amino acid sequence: CATSDSVPSSYNEQFF.

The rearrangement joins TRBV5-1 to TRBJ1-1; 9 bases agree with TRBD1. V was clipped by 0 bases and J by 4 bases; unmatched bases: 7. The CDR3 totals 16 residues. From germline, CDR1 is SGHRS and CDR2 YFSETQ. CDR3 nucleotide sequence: TGCGCCAGCAGCTTGGCCGGGACAGGGTTGGGCACTGAAGCTTTCTTT. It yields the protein CASSLAGTGLGTEAFF.

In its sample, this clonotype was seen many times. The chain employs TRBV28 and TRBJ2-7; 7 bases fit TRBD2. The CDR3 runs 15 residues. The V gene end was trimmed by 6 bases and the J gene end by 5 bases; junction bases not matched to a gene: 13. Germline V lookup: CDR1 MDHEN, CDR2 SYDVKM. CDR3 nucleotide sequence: TGTGCCAGCAGACCTGGGACGTCGGGGGGTAACGAGCAGTACTTC. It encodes CASRPGTSGGNEQYF.

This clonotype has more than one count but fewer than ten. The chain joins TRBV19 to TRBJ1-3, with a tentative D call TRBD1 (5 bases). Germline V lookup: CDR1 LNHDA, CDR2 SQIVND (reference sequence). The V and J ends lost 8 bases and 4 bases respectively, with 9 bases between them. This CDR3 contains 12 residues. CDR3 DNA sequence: TGTGCCAGTGGGACTTCAGGAAACACCATATATTTT. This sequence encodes CASGTSGNTIYF. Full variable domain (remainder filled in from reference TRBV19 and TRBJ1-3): DGGITQSPKYLFRKEGQNVTLSCEQNLNHDAMYWYRQDPGQGLRLIYYSQIVNDFQKGDIAEGYSVSREKKESFPLTVTSAQKNPTAFYLCASGTSGNTIYFGEGSWLTVV.

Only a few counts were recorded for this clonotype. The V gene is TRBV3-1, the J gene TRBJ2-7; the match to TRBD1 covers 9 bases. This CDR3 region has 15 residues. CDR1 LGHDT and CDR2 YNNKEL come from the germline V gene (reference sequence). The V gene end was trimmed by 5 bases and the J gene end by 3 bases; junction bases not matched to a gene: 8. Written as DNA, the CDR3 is TGTGCCAGCAGCTCCTGGTCGGACAGGGGCTACGAGCAGTACTTC. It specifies CASSSWSDRGYEQYF.

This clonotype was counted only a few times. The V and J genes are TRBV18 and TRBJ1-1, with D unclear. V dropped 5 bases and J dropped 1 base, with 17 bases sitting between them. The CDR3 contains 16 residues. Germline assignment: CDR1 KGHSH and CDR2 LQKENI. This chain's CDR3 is CASSRTEDLENTEAFF. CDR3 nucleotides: TGTGCCAGCTCAAGGACCGAGGATCTCGAGAACACTGAAGCTTTCTTT.

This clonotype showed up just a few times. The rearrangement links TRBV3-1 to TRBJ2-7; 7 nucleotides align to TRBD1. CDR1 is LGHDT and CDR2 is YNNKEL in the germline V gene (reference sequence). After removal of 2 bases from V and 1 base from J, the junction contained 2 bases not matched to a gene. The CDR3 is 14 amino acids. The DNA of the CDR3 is TGTGCCAGCAGCCAATGGGACAGATCCTACGAGCAGTACTTC. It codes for CASSQWDRSYEQYF.

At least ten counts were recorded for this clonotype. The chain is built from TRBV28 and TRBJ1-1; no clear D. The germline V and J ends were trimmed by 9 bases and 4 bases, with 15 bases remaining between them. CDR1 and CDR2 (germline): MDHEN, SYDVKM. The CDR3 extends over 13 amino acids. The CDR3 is CASTVTPSTEAFF. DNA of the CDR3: TGTGCCAGTACTGTGACACCAAGCACTGAAGCTTTCTTT.

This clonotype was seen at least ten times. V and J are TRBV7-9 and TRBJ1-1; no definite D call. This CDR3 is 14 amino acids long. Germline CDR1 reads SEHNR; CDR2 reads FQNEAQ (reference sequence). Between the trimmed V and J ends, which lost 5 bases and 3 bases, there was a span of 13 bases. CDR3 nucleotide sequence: TGTGCCAGCAGCCCAAGGCCGGGAGACACTGAAGCTTTCTTT. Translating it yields CASSPRPGDTEAFF.

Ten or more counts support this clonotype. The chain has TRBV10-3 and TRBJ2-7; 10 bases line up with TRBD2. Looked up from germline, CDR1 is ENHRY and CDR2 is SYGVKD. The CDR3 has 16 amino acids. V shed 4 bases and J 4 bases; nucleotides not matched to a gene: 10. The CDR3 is CAISGPGLAGVYEQYF. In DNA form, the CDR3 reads TGTGCCATCAGTGGCCCAGGGCTAGCGGGAGTTTACGAGCAGTACTTC.